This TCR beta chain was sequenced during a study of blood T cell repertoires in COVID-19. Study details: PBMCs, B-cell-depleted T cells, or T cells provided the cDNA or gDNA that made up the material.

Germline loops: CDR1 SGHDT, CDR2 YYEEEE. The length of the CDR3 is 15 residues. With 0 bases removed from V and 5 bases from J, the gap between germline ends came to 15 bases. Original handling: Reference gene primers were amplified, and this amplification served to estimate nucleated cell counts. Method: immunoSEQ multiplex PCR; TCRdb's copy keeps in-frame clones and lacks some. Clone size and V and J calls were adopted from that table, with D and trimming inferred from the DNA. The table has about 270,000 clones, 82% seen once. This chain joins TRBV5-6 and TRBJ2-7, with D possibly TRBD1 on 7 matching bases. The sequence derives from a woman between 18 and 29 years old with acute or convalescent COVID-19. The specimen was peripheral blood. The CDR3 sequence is CASSLVRSGGNEQYF. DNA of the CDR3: TGTGCCAGCAGCTTGGTTCGGTCAGGGGGGAACGAGCAGTACTTC.